This TCR beta chain appears in the sequencing data of a study of blood T cell repertoires in COVID-19. At the level of the study: The origin of the acute and convalescent COVID-19 samples was the United States, Italy and Spain. From T cells, B-cell-depleted T cells, or PBMCs came the material, which was cDNA or gDNA.

Per the germline V gene, CDR1 is SGHNT and CDR2 is YENEEA. The CDR3 sequence is 16 residues long. V was clipped by 6 bases and J by 3 bases, with 17 bases between them. Study processing details: Estimates of nucleated cell counts were drawn from the amplification of reference gene primers. The table came from immunoSEQ multiplex PCR; TCRdb's copy has only in-frame clones and leaves some out. The D gene and trimming were derived from the DNA, and the V and J assignments and clone size from that table. The sample holds 200,000 to 250,000 clones; about 83% are singletons and the top ten take more than 5.5%.

This clonotype was obtained from a human donor in a cohort sampled during active COVID-19. The chain joins TRBV11-3 to TRBJ2-2; weak D call: TRBD1 (6 bases). The sequencing input was peripheral blood. This CDR3 is CASSLTRGLDTGELFF. CDR3 nucleotide sequence: TGTGCCAGCAGTCTAACCAGGGGATTGGACACCGGGGAGCTGTTTTTT.